Listed here are 6 T cell receptor beta chains from one sample, sequenced in a study of cytomegalovirus exposure and HLA in healthy donors. 13 Jbeta primers and 60 Vbeta primers were used for the PCR. Profiled with immunoSEQ multiplex PCR; TCRdb holds only in-frame clones, not every one. The sample holds 100,000 to 120,000 clones, about three quarters seen once. The specimen was PBMCs. The receptors shown here come from a woman under 40 in good health and CMV-seronegative.

V usage is TRBV4-1 and J usage is TRBJ2-5; TRBD1 aligns across 9 bases. Judging by the DNA end, TRBJ2-7 fits better; the J call may be wrong. The CDR3 spans 16 residues. The germline CDR1 and CDR2 sequences are MGHRA and YSYEKL. The CDR3 reads CASSQGGQGKIGEQYF. The CDR3 DNA follows: TGCGCCAGCAGCCAAGGGGGACAGGGAAAGATCGGCGAGCAGTACTTC.

J is TRBJ2-3 and V is TRBV28, with D perhaps TRBD1 (6 bases). This CDR3 has 15 residues. V lost 8 bases and J 4 bases, leaving 19 bases between the germline ends. Germline V gene lookup returns CDR1 MDHEN and CDR2 SYDVKM. The CDR3 nucleotides are TGTGCCAGCGGCCATTCCAGGGGACGGTCAGATACGCAGTATTTT. Translated, it gives CASGHSRGRSDTQYF.

The CDR3 sequence is CASSQDPSAANEKLFF. The CDR3 coding sequence is TGCGCCAGCAGCCAAGATCCGTCGGCGGCTAATGAAAAACTGTTTTTT. V usage is TRBV4-3 and J usage is TRBJ1-4; D gene uncertain. From germline, CDR1 is LGHNA and CDR2 YSLEER. The germline V and J ends were trimmed by 0 bases and 3 bases, with 11 bases remaining between them. This CDR3 is 16 amino acids long.

J is TRBJ1-1 and V is TRBV7-2; no clear D. The CDR3 sequence is 15 residues long. Germline V CDR1 and CDR2: SGHTA, FQGNSA. V lost 3 bases and J lost 5, with 16 bases in between. Written as DNA, the CDR3 is TGTGCCAGCAGCTTGAATTCCGGGGAGAGGACTGAAGCTTTCTTT. It encodes CASSLNSGERTEAFF.

The V call is TRBV7-9, the J call TRBJ1-6; the match to TRBD1 covers 7 bases. Germline CDR1 reads SEHNR; CDR2 reads FQNEAQ (reference sequence). The CDR3 has 14 residues. V lost 5 bases, J lost 7 bases, and 5 bases stayed unmatched. The CDR3 loop is CASSPQGGNSPLHF. The CDR3 coding sequence is TGTGCCAGCAGCCCTCAGGGGGGAAATTCACCCCTCCACTTT.

The rearrangement uses TRBV7-9 and TRBJ1-5; D is uncertain. The CDR3 has 14 residues. V lost 5 bases and J 4 bases, leaving 12 bases between the germline ends. Germline CDR1 SEHNR, CDR2 FQNEAQ (reference sequence). The DNA of the CDR3 is TGTGCCAGCAGCCCGGACTACGAAAATCAGCCCCAGCATTTT. Translation: CASSPDYENQPQHF.